The clone carrying this T cell receptor beta chain has a handful of counts. Its target is unknown. TCRdb re-derived calls from the 5' RACE reads in MiXCR, one entry per CDR3 protein. The data contain roughly 350,000 distinct CDR3 sequences, 4.1% of them singletons. The data belong to a study of T cells after yellow fever vaccination. Study-level information: The fractions with low cell numbers were processed using SMART-Seq v4 Ultra Low Input.

Findings and limits, study-wide: Clones that expanded after primary vaccination mostly reappeared after the booster (roughly 97% CD4, roughly 87% CD8). Clonotypes found in both CD4 and CD8 compartments made up a small share. Abundant bulk-population clonotypes could contaminate the FACS-sorted repertoires.

Germline lookup yields CDR1 KGHSH and CDR2 LQKENI. The V gene end was trimmed by 6 bases and the J gene end by 7 bases; junction bases not matched to a gene: 14. This CDR3 region has 15 residues. Sequencing used PBMCs, obtained 5 days after the yellow fever booster vaccination. The clonotype was recovered from a man in his late teens or twenties who received the YFV17D yellow fever vaccine. This chain links TRBV18 with TRBJ2-7; 8 bases map to TRBD1. CDR3 sequence reads: CASSPQFAGGGEQYF. As DNA, the CDR3 is TGTGCCAGCTCCCCGCAATTTGCAGGGGGCGGGGAGCAGTACTTC.